The 2 T cell receptor beta chains below were found in one sample sequenced in a study of T cell responses to AZD1222 COVID-19 vaccine. This table comes from immunoSEQ multiplex PCR, and its TCRdb copy is limited to in-frame clones, with some not included. The sample contains approximately 130,000 clones, around 90% of which appear only once. The sequencing here drew on peripheral blood, taken 28 days after the second AZD1222 dose. Receptors were obtained from an adult who received the AZD1222 COVID-19 vaccine.

The chain uses TRBV27 and TRBJ1-4; D is unresolved. The CDR3 loop spans 17 amino acids. Trimming took 5 bases from V and 0 from J, leaving 16 bases between them. Germline CDR1 MNHEY, CDR2 SMNVEV (reference sequence). This CDR3 reads CASSAFLPIATNEKLFF. In DNA form, the CDR3 reads TGTGCCAGCAGTGCTTTCTTGCCTATTGCAACTAATGAAAAACTGTTTTTT.

A single count supports this clone. The chain joins TRBV7-9 to TRBJ1-1; D unclear. The CDR3 totals 13 residues. Germline assignment: CDR1 SEHNR and CDR2 FQNEAQ (reference sequence). V was cut by 8 bases and J by 5 bases, with 15 bases left in between. In DNA form, the CDR3 reads TGTGCCAGCGCTAGAGGTGGGCAAACTGAAGCTTTCTTT. It translates to CASARGGQTEAFF.